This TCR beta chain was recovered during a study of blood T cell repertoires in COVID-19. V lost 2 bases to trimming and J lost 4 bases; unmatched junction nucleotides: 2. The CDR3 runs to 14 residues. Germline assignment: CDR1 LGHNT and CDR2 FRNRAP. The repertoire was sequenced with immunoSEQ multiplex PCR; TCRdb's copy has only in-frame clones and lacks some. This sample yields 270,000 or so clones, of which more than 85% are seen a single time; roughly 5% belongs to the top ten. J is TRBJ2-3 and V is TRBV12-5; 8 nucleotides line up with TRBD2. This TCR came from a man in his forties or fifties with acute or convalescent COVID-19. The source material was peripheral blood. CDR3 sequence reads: CASGLRGGPDTQYF. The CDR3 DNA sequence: TGTGCTAGTGGTTTGCGGGGGGGTCCAGATACGCAGTATTTT.